A single T cell receptor beta chain is shown here with its context. What it binds is unknown. The data are from a study of cytomegalovirus exposure and HLA in healthy donors. Study as a whole: The use of the same platform for the roughly 110 validation repertoires and the approximately 690 first-cohort repertoires was reported by a later analysis. Findings of the study overall: In vitro confirmation showed a few CMV-associated chains to be CMV antigen specific. The tendency of first-cohort TCR clusters to co-occur in the 100 to 150 validation repertoires emerged from a later analysis. The listing of some 170 TCR beta chains classed them as cytomegalovirus-associated.

Per germline, CDR1 SGHVS and CDR2 FNYEAQ. V was trimmed by 8 bases and J by 6 bases, leaving 13 bases between them. The CDR3 is 13 amino acids. This table comes from immunoSEQ multiplex PCR, and its TCRdb copy is limited to in-frame clones, with some not included. The table includes roughly 140,000 clones, just over 85% detected once. This chain connects TRBV7-6 to TRBJ2-2; D is uncertain. Sequenced sample: PBMCs. The receptor comes from a woman aged 18-29 years in good health and CMV-seropositive. The CDR3 sequence is CASVSGYPGELFF. In nucleotides, the CDR3 is TGTGCCAGCGTTTCGGGTTACCCCGGGGAGCTGTTTTTT.